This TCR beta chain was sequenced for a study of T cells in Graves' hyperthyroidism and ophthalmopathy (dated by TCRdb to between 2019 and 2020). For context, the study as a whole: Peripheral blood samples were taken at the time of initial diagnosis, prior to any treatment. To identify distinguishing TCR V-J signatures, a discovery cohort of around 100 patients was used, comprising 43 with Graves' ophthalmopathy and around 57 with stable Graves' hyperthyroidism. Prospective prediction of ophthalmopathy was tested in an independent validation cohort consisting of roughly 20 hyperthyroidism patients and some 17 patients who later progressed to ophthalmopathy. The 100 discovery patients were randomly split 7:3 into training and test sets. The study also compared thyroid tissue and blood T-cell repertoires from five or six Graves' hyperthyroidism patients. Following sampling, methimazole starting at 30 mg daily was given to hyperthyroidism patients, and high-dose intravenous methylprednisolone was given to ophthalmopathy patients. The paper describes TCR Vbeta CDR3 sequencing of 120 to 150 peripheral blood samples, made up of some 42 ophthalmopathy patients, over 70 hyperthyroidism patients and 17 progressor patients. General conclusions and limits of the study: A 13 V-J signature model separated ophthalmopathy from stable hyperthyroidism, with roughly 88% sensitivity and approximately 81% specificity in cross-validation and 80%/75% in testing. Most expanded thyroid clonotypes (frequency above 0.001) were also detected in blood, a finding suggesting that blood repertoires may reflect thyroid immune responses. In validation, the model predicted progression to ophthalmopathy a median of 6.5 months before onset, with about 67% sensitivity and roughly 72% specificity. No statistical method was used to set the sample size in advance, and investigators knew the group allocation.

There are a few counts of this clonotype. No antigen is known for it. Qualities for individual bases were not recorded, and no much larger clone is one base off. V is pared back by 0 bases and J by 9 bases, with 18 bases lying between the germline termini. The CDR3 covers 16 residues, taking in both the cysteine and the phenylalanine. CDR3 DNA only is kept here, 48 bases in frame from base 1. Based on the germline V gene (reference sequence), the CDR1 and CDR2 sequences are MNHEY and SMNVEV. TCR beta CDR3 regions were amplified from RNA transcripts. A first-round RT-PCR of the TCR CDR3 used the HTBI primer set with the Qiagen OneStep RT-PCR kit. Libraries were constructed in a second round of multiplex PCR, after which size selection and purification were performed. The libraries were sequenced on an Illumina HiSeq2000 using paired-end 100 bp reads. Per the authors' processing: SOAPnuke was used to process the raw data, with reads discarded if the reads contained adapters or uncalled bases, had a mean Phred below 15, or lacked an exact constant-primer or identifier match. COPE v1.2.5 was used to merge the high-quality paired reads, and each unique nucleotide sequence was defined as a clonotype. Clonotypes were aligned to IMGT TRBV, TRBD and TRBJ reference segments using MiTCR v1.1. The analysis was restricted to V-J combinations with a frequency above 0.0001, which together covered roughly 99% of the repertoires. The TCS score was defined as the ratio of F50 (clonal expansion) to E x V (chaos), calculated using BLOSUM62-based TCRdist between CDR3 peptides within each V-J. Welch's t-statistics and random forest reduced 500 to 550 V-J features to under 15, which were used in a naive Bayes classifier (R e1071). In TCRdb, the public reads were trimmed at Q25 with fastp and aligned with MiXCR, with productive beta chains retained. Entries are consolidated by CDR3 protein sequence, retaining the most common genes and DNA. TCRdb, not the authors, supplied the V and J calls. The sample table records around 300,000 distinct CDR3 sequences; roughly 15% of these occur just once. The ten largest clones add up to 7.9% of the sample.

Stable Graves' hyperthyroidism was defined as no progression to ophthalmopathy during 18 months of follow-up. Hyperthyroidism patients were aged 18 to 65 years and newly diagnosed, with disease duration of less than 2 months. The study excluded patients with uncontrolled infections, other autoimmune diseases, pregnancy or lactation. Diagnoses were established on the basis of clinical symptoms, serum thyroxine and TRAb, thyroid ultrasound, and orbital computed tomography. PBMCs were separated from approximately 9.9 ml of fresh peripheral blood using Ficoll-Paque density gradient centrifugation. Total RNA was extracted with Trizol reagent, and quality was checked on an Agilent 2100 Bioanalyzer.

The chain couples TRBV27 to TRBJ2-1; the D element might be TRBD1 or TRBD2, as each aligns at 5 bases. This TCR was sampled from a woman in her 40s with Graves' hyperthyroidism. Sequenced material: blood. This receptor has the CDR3 CASSLSTPRSGGEQFF. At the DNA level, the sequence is TGTGCCAGCAGTTTATCGACGCCTCGGAGTGGGGGTGAGCAGTTCTTC.